The rows below give T cell receptor beta chains drawn from one sample of a study of technical replicates of blood from several donors. Repertoires were generated with immunoSEQ multiplex PCR, while TCRdb's copy carries only in-frame clones and drops some. The sample contains more than 65,000 clones, approximately 96% of which appear only once. Sequences were obtained from T cells isolated from PBMCs. These receptors came from a human donor in good health. The CDR3 runs from the conserved cysteine through the conserved F or W. A D gene is named only where the DNA matches it firmly. Clone size is shown for a subset of rows, as once, few, many or a class of expanded clone.

>.|TRBV6-1|TRBD1|TRBJ2-3
CATTTGGTDTQYF
TGTGCCACTACGACAGGGGGTACAGATACGCAGTATTTT
>.|TRBV7-3|.|TRBJ2-1
CASSLISDNEQFF
TGTGCCAGCAGCTTGATCTCGGACAATGAGCAGTTCTTC
>.|TRBV21-1|.|TRBJ2-7
CASSSEQAYEQYF
TGTGCCAGCAGCAGTGAACAGGCCTACGAGCAGTACTTC
>.|TRBV9|.|TRBJ1-1
CASSVGGYTEAFF
TGTGCCAGCAGCGTAGGAGGGTACACTGAAGCTTTCTTT
>.|TRBV30|TRBD1|TRBJ1-3
CAWRAGTGVSGNTIYF
TGTGCCTGGAGAGCCGGGACAGGGGTTTCTGGAAACACCATATATTTT
>.|TRBV19|TRBD2|TRBJ2-4
CASSSGRANQYF
TGTGCCAGTAGTAGCGGGAGGGCCAATCAGTACTTC
>.|TRBV7-6|.|TRBJ2-3
CASSLGTFVDTQYF
TGTGCCAGCAGCTTAGGGACATTTGTAGATACGCAGTATTTT
>.|TRBV7-3|.|TRBJ1-1
CASSAQGDTEAFF
TGTGCCAGCAGCGCCCAAGGAGACACTGAAGCTTTCTTT
>.|TRBV4-2|TRBD2|TRBJ2-7
CASSQLSGRSYEQYF
TGTGCCAGCAGCCAGCTTAGCGGGAGGTCCTACGAGCAGTACTTC
>.|TRBV7-6|.|TRBJ2-7
CASSLGSAGTTYEQYF
TGTGCCAGCAGCTTAGGGTCAGCGGGTACCACCTACGAGCAGTACTTC
>.|TRBV5-4|.|TRBJ1-2
CASSLAWGGGYTF
TGTGCCAGCAGCTTGGCGTGGGGCGGAGGCTACACCTTC
>.|TRBV7-9|.|TRBJ2-5
CASSLVVVETQYF
TGTGCCAGCAGCTTAGTGGTAGTGGAGACCCAGTACTTC
>.|TRBV5-6|TRBD1|TRBJ2-7
CASSLGQGASAVSYEQYF
TGTGCCAGCAGCTTGGGGCAGGGGGCGTCCGCTGTCTCCTACGAGCAGTACTTC
>.|TRBV27|TRBD2|TRBJ2-2
CASSLKRGAGELFF
TGTGCCAGCAGTTTGAAGCGGGGCGCCGGGGAGCTGTTTTTT
>.|TRBV10-1|TRBD1|TRBJ1-2
CASSENRGDGYTF
TGCGCCAGCAGTGAAAACAGGGGAGATGGCTACACCTTC
>.|TRBV19|.|TRBJ2-3
CASSITGTQGDTQYF
TGTGCCAGTAGTATCACCGGGACACAGGGAGATACGCAGTATTTT
>.|TRBV6-1|TRBD1|TRBJ2-5
CASSEAMGQGMETQYF
TGTGCCAGCAGTGAAGCCATGGGACAGGGGATGGAGACCCAGTACTTC
>.|TRBV7-2|.|TRBJ1-2
CASSSDSSNYGYTF
TGTGCCAGCAGCTCGGACAGTAGTAACTATGGCTACACCTTC
>.|TRBV5-1|.|TRBJ1-1
CASTTFGRNTEAFF
TGCGCCAGCACCACCTTCGGGAGGAACACTGAAGCTTTCTTT
>.|TRBV7-9|.|TRBJ2-3
CASSSSRGTDTQYF
TGTGCCAGCAGCTCGAGCAGGGGCACAGATACGCAGTATTTT
>.|TRBV4-1|.|TRBJ1-4
CASSQVQVTNEKLFF
TGCGCCAGCAGCCAAGTTCAGGTTACTAATGAAAAACTGTTTTTT
>.|TRBV5-1|TRBD1|TRBJ2-7
CASSLVGQGHEQYF
TGCGCCAGCAGCTTGGTGGGACAGGGTCACGAGCAGTACTTC
>.|TRBV6-5|.|TRBJ2-7
CASSTLGVEQYF
TGTGCCAGCAGTACGTTAGGGGTCGAGCAGTACTTC
>.|TRBV9|.|TRBJ2-2
CASSVDWAMNTGELFF
TGTGCCAGCAGCGTAGACTGGGCCATGAACACCGGGGAGCTGTTTTTT
>.|TRBV7-2|.|TRBJ2-7
CASSLIGYEQYF
TGTGCCAGCAGCTTGATCGGGTACGAGCAGTACTTC
>.|TRBV23-1|.|TRBJ2-3
CASSHEARFTDTQYF
TGCGCCAGCAGTCACGAGGCTAGATTCACAGATACGCAGTATTTT
>once|TRBV4-2|TRBD1|TRBJ2-1
CAGSPGTGKEGQFF
TGTGCCGGTTCCCCCGGGACAGGGAAGGAAGGGCAGTTCTTC
>.|TRBV7-2|.|TRBJ1-1
CASSLVLMRAGNTEAFF
TGTGCCAGCAGCTTAGTGCTTATGAGGGCCGGGAACACTGAAGCTTTCTTT
>.|TRBV6-5|.|TRBJ1-3
CASLPGSGNTIYF
TGTGCCAGCCTTCCCGGGTCTGGAAACACCATATATTTT
>.|TRBV5-1|TRBD2|TRBJ2-3
CASAQGLAGGTSTDTQYF
TGCGCCAGCGCTCAGGGACTAGCGGGAGGTACTAGCACAGATACGCAGTATTTT
>.|TRBV19|.|TRBJ1-5
CASSVQDSNQPQHF
TGTGCCAGTAGTGTACAGGATAGCAATCAGCCCCAGCATTTT
>.|TRBV20-1|TRBD2|TRBJ2-7
CSASAGVEQYF
TGCAGTGCTAGCGCGGGAGTCGAGCAGTACTTC